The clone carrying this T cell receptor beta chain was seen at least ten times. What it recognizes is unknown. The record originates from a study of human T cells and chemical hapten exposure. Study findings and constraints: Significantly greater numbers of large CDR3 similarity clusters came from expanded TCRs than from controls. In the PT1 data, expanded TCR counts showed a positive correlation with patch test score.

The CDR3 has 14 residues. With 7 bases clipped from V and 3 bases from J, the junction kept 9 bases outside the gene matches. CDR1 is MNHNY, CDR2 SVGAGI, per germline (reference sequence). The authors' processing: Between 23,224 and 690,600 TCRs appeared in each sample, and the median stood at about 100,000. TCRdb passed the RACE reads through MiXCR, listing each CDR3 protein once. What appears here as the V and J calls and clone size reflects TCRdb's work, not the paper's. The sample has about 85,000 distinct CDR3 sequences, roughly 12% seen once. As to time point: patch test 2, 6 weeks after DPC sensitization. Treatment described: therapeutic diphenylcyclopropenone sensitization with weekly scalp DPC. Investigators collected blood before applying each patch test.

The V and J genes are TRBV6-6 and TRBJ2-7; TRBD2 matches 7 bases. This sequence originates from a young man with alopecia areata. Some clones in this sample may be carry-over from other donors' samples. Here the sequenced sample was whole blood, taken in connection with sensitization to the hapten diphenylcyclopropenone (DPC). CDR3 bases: TGTGCCAGCACCTCTTCGCGCGGGGGCTACGAGCAGTACTTC. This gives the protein CASTSSRGGYEQYF.